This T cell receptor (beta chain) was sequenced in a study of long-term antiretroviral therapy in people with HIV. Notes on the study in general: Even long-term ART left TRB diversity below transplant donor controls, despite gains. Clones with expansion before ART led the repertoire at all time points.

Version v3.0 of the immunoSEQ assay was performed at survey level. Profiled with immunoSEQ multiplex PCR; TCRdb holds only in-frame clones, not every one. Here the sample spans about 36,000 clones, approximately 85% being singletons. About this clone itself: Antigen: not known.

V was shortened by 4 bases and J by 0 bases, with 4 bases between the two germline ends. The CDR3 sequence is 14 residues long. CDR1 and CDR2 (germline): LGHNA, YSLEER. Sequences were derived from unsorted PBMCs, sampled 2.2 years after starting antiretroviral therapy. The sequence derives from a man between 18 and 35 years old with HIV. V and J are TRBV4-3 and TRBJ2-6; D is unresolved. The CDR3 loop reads CASSPSSGANVLTF. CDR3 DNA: TGCGCCAGCAGCCCGTCCTCTGGGGCCAACGTCCTGACTTTC.